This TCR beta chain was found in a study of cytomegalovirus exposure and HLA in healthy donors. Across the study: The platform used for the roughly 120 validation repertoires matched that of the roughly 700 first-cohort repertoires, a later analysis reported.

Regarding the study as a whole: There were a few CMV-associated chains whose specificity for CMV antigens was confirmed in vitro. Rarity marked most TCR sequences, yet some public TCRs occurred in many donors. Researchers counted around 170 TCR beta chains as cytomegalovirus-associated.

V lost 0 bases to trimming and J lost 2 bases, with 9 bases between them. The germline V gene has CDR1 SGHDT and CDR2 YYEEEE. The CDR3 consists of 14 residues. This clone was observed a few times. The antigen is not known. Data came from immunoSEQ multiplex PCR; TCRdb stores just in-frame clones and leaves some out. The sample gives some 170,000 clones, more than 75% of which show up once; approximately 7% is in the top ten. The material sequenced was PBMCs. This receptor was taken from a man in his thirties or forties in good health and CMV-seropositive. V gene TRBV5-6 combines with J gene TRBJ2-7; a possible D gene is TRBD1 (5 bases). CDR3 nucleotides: TGTGCCAGCAGCTTGGTCCTAGGGGCCTACGAGCAGTACTTC. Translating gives CASSLVLGAYEQYF.